A selection of T cell receptor beta chains follows, all from one sample in a study of T-cell memory formation after mild COVID-19. TCRdb re-called the 5' RACE reads with MiXCR, one entry per CDR3 protein. The repertoire consists of hundreds of thousands of distinct CDR3 sequences, with about a fifth occurring once and the leading ten covering about 12%. Specimen: PBMCs or a T cell subset sorted from them (not recorded which). Receptors were obtained from an adult woman who had mild COVID-19 (a few samples of this study predate the infection). Cell type and time point are not known. Both conserved end residues are trimmed from each CDR3. Expanded clones are given a class, and other clones once, few, many or no size at all.

V gene	clone size	J gene	CDR3 protein
TRBV6-6	few	TRBJ2-7	ASSPLGRGRGPYEQY
TRBV4-3	few	TRBJ2-3	ASSLGPGDTTDTQY
TRBV9	NA	TRBJ2-5	ASSSPGGGRAQY
TRBV7-3	NA	TRBJ2-1	ASSLRRTTSGIEYNEQF
TRBV7-9	NA	TRBJ1-1	ASSSTSNTEAF
TRBV10-3	few	TRBJ2-1	AISELSGNEQF
TRBV29-1	NA	TRBJ2-7	SVEGLKNAYEQY
TRBV7-6	few	TRBJ2-7	ASSLGSRYEQY
TRBV27	few	TRBJ2-7	ASSFKASSSYEQY
TRBV7-2	NA	TRBJ2-1	ASSSQWRAYEQF
TRBV6-2/TRBV6-3	NA	TRBJ2-2	ASKYYQNTGELF
TRBV20-1	few	TRBJ1-4	SAVRPPTEKLF
TRBV24-1	NA	TRBJ2-1	ATSDFWGESEQF
TRBV27	few	TRBJ1-6	ASSSGGAGNSPLH
TRBV5-1	few	TRBJ2-5	ASSFLTLGQGAAQETQY
TRBV7-3	NA	TRBJ2-1	ASSSGLAGHEQF
TRBV20-1	NA	TRBJ2-7	SATSGRSDYEQY
TRBV9	many	TRBJ2-3	ASSVGSHTDTQY
TRBV5-6	NA	TRBJ2-1	ASSLGARGQF
TRBV3-1	few	TRBJ2-7	ASSHLAGGNSYEQY
TRBV7-9	NA	TRBJ2-3	ASSLPSPWGRSGTDTQY
TRBV7-9	few	TRBJ2-1	ASSKTVGGGPYNEQF
TRBV4-2	few	TRBJ2-7	ASSQVKGLGTYEQY
TRBV2	NA	TRBJ1-2	ASSETKNYGYT
TRBV29-1	NA	TRBJ2-1	SVERLAGASSYNEQF
TRBV4-1	many	TRBJ2-1	ASSQDERGGLNEQF
TRBV7-6	few	TRBJ2-3	ASTLGGGAGDTQY
TRBV30	few	TRBJ2-3	AWSRDSTDTQY
TRBV7-6	NA	TRBJ1-1	ASSLSRGTEAF